A selection of T cell receptor beta chains follows, all from one sample in a study of cytomegalovirus exposure and HLA in healthy donors. Repertoires were generated with immunoSEQ multiplex PCR, while TCRdb's copy carries only in-frame clones and drops some. This sample yields more than 100,000 clones, of which just under 80% are seen a single time; approximately 1.6% belongs to the top ten. Sequenced input: PBMCs. The receptors come from a woman aged 18-35 years in good health and CMV-seronegative. Each CDR3 is given with its conserved first and last residue. The order of the fields is D gene, J gene, V gene, clone size, CDR3 DNA, CDR3 protein. A D gene is named only where the DNA matches it firmly. Expanded clones get a size class; other rows say once, few or many, or leave the size out.

d_call: TRBD1
j_call: TRBJ1-2
v_call: TRBV2
clone_size: once
cdr3_nt: TGTGCCGGGGGGGTGGGCCAGGGGGCTTTTGGCTACACCTTC
cdr3_aa: CAGGVGQGAFGYTF

d_call: NA
j_call: TRBJ2-2
v_call: TRBV27
clone_size: NA
cdr3_nt: TGTGCCAGCAGTTATTCGGTCAACGGGGAGCTGTTTTTT
cdr3_aa: CASSYSVNGELFF

d_call: NA
j_call: TRBJ2-1
v_call: TRBV5-4
clone_size: NA
cdr3_nt: TGTGCCAGCAGCTTGAAATTAGGACAATACAATGAGCAGTTCTTC
cdr3_aa: CASSLKLGQYNEQFF

d_call: NA
j_call: TRBJ2-1
v_call: TRBV7-9
clone_size: NA
cdr3_nt: TGTGCCAGCAGCACGCAGGCTCCCGCCTACAATGAGCAGTTCTTC
cdr3_aa: CASSTQAPAYNEQFF

d_call: TRBD1
j_call: TRBJ2-7
v_call: TRBV2
clone_size: NA
cdr3_nt: TGTGCCAGCAGAATCACTACAGGGGCCCTCCTTCATTTC
cdr3_aa: CASRITTGALLHF

d_call: NA
j_call: TRBJ1-2
v_call: TRBV27
clone_size: NA
cdr3_nt: TGTGCCAGCAGTCCCTCTCTGCGCGGCGGCTACACCTTC
cdr3_aa: CASSPSLRGGYTF

d_call: NA
j_call: TRBJ1-3
v_call: TRBV13
clone_size: NA
cdr3_nt: TGTGCCAGCAGCTTTGGGTGGACATCGGGAAACACCATATATTTT
cdr3_aa: CASSFGWTSGNTIYF

d_call: NA
j_call: TRBJ1-2
v_call: TRBV6-4
clone_size: few
cdr3_nt: TGTGCCAGCAGTGAAAGTGAAACAGCTAACTATGGCTACACCTTC
cdr3_aa: CASSESETANYGYTF

d_call: NA
j_call: TRBJ1-1
v_call: TRBV2
clone_size: NA
cdr3_nt: TGTGCCAGCTCGTGGAGGGAGAGGACCACTGAAGCTTTCTTT
cdr3_aa: CASSWRERTTEAFF

d_call: NA
j_call: TRBJ1-1
v_call: TRBV7-9
clone_size: NA
cdr3_nt: TGTGCCAGCAGCCTAGACAGGATGAACACTGAAGCTTTCTTT
cdr3_aa: CASSLDRMNTEAFF

d_call: NA
j_call: TRBJ2-3
v_call: TRBV2
clone_size: NA
cdr3_nt: TGTGCCAGCAGTGAAGCGCGGAGTACCACAGATACGCAGTATTTT
cdr3_aa: CASSEARSTTDTQYF

d_call: NA
j_call: TRBJ1-1
v_call: TRBV6-1
clone_size: NA
cdr3_nt: TGTGCCAGCAGTGAAGGGGAGGGTTTTCGCACTGAAGCTTTCTTT
cdr3_aa: CASSEGEGFRTEAFF

d_call: TRBD1
j_call: TRBJ1-1
v_call: TRBV19
clone_size: once
cdr3_nt: TGTGCCAGTAGACGGACAGGGAAAACTGAAGCTTTCTTT
cdr3_aa: CASRRTGKTEAFF

d_call: NA
j_call: TRBJ1-5
v_call: TRBV30
clone_size: NA
cdr3_nt: TGTGCCTCAGGTCGGGATCCGGGGCAGCCCCAGCATTTT
cdr3_aa: CASGRDPGQPQHF

d_call: NA
j_call: TRBJ2-3
v_call: TRBV7-9
clone_size: NA
cdr3_nt: TGTGCCAGCAGCTTCGTAGCGCAGGCAGATACGCAGTATTTT
cdr3_aa: CASSFVAQADTQYF

d_call: NA
j_call: TRBJ2-5
v_call: TRBV5-8
clone_size: NA
cdr3_nt: TGTGCCAGCAGCTTCTATCCCCTCGGAGGGACCCAGTACTTC
cdr3_aa: CASSFYPLGGTQYF

d_call: NA
j_call: TRBJ2-6
v_call: TRBV7-8
clone_size: NA
cdr3_nt: TGTGCCAGCAGCTTAGCGCAGGGCTCTGGGGCCAACGTCCTGACTTTC
cdr3_aa: CASSLAQGSGANVLTF

d_call: TRBD2
j_call: TRBJ2-3
v_call: TRBV30
clone_size: once
cdr3_nt: TGTGCCTGGAGTGTCAGCGGGGTGACAGATACGCAGTATTTT
cdr3_aa: CAWSVSGVTDTQYF

d_call: NA
j_call: TRBJ1-5
v_call: TRBV6-7
clone_size: NA
cdr3_nt: TGTGCCAGCAGTTACTCGAGGGGGACATTGGACATGGGGCAAGGCCAGCCCCAGCATTTT
cdr3_aa: CASSYSRGTLDMGQGQPQHF

d_call: NA
j_call: TRBJ1-3
v_call: TRBV7-9
clone_size: once
cdr3_nt: TGTGCCAGCAGCTCCGGCGGGGGGGGACCTGGAAACACCATATATTTT
cdr3_aa: CASSSGGGGPGNTIYF

d_call: TRBD2
j_call: TRBJ2-7
v_call: TRBV29-1
clone_size: few
cdr3_nt: TGCAGCGTTTCGGCACTAGCGGGAAGCGAGCAGTACTTC
cdr3_aa: CSVSALAGSEQYF

d_call: TRBD1
j_call: TRBJ2-7
v_call: TRBV4-1
clone_size: NA
cdr3_nt: TGCGCCAGCAGCTTAAACCCGGGACAGGGGGGCGAGCAGTACTTC
cdr3_aa: CASSLNPGQGGEQYF

d_call: NA
j_call: TRBJ1-2
v_call: TRBV18
clone_size: NA
cdr3_nt: TGTGCCAGCTCACCGAGCGAGTGGCCGACCTATGGCTACACCTTC
cdr3_aa: CASSPSEWPTYGYTF

d_call: NA
j_call: TRBJ2-7
v_call: TRBV7-2
clone_size: NA
cdr3_nt: TGTGCCAGCAGCTCCACCACGGGTGCGGGTGAGCAGTACTTC
cdr3_aa: CASSSTTGAGEQYF

d_call: TRBD2
j_call: TRBJ2-7
v_call: TRBV7-2
clone_size: once
cdr3_nt: TGTGCCAGCAGCTTCTCCCCGGCTAGCGGGAGGTACGAGCAGTACTTC
cdr3_aa: CASSFSPASGRYEQYF

d_call: TRBD1
j_call: TRBJ1-1
v_call: TRBV11-3
clone_size: NA
cdr3_nt: TGTGCCAGCAGCTTTAGCGGACAGGGAGAAGCTTTCTTT
cdr3_aa: CASSFSGQGEAFF

d_call: NA
j_call: TRBJ1-1
v_call: TRBV5-4
clone_size: NA
cdr3_nt: TGTGCCAGCAGCTTGGCCGGTACGGTCTCGAATGAAGCTTTCTTT
cdr3_aa: CASSLAGTVSNEAFF

d_call: TRBD1
j_call: TRBJ1-3
v_call: TRBV10-3
clone_size: once
cdr3_nt: TGTGCCACGCAGACAGGGATCTCTGGAAACACCATATATTTT
cdr3_aa: CATQTGISGNTIYF

d_call: NA
j_call: TRBJ2-1
v_call: TRBV7-8
clone_size: NA
cdr3_nt: TGTGCCAGCAGCTTAGACTACCAGGGTTGGTCTGAGCAGTTCTTC
cdr3_aa: CASSLDYQGWSEQFF

d_call: NA
j_call: TRBJ1-5
v_call: TRBV10-3
clone_size: NA
cdr3_nt: TGTGCCATCAGTGGGACCGGGGATCAGCCCCAGCATTTT
cdr3_aa: CAISGTGDQPQHF

d_call: TRBD1
j_call: TRBJ1-1
v_call: TRBV25-1
clone_size: NA
cdr3_nt: TGTGCCAGCAGTGAGGACAGGGGGCTTCGGGACACTGAAGCTTTCTTT
cdr3_aa: CASSEDRGLRDTEAFF

d_call: TRBD2
j_call: TRBJ2-5
v_call: TRBV19
clone_size: NA
cdr3_nt: TGTGCCAGCGGGGAGGGGTCAGAGACCCAGTACTTC
cdr3_aa: CASGEGSETQYF

d_call: NA
j_call: TRBJ2-1
v_call: TRBV5-1
clone_size: NA
cdr3_nt: TGCGCCAGCGGCCCTTGGCGGGCGAGGGATGAGCAGTTCTTC
cdr3_aa: CASGPWRARDEQFF

d_call: NA
j_call: TRBJ1-1
v_call: TRBV27
clone_size: NA
cdr3_nt: TGTGCCAGCAGTTTATCTGTTGGGGCTGACACTGAAGCTTTCTTT
cdr3_aa: CASSLSVGADTEAFF

d_call: TRBD1
j_call: TRBJ2-7
v_call: TRBV14
clone_size: NA
cdr3_nt: TGTGCCAGCAGCCAAGGCGCCGGCGACAGGGGCCCCCTCGGTTCCTACGAGCAGTACTTC
cdr3_aa: CASSQGAGDRGPLGSYEQYF

d_call: NA
j_call: TRBJ2-7
v_call: TRBV21-1
clone_size: NA
cdr3_nt: TGTGCCAGCAGCTACTCAGGCTACGAGCAGTACTTC
cdr3_aa: CASSYSGYEQYF

d_call: NA
j_call: TRBJ2-3
v_call: TRBV30
clone_size: NA
cdr3_nt: TGTGCCTGGAGCGCAGCGGTTACCGCCGAGAGCACAGATACGCAGTATTTT
cdr3_aa: CAWSAAVTAESTDTQYF

d_call: NA
j_call: TRBJ2-2
v_call: TRBV29-1
clone_size: NA
cdr3_nt: TGCAGCGTAACTTTTAGCGCAGCCTACACCGGGGAGCTGTTTTTT
cdr3_aa: CSVTFSAAYTGELFF

d_call: NA
j_call: TRBJ1-5
v_call: TRBV4-1
clone_size: NA
cdr3_nt: TGCGCCAGCAGCCAAGGGATTAAGGGGGAAATTGAACCCCAGCATTTT
cdr3_aa: CASSQGIKGEIEPQHF

d_call: NA
j_call: TRBJ1-1
v_call: TRBV30
clone_size: once
cdr3_nt: TGTGCCTGGAAACGGGTCCTGAACACTGAAGCTTTCTTT
cdr3_aa: CAWKRVLNTEAFF

d_call: NA
j_call: TRBJ1-1
v_call: TRBV2
clone_size: few
cdr3_nt: TGTGCCAGCAGTGAAGCCGTGCGGAACACTGAAGCTTTCTTT
cdr3_aa: CASSEAVRNTEAFF